The clone carrying this T cell receptor beta chain came up a few times. Its antigen remains unidentified. This record comes from a study of CD8 T cells in ankylosing spondylitis. Looked up from germline, CDR1 is LNHNV and CDR2 is YYDKDF (reference sequence). The length of the CDR3 is 15 residues. Trimming cost V 1 base and J 9 bases, with 16 bases left between them. MiXCR, run by TCRdb on the 5' RACE reads, gives a single entry per CDR3 protein. The table has about 24,000 distinct CDR3 sequences, roughly a sixth seen once. Study-level results: Ankylosing spondylitis blood appeared to be characterized by a TCR beta motif of about eight highly homologous variants. Disease-linked clones were reportedly significantly enriched in matched ankylosing spondylitis synovial fluid.

Sequenced: blood. The receptor comes from a male donor with ankylosing spondylitis or in good health (not recorded which). J is TRBJ2-1 and V is TRBV15; unclear D gene. The DNA of the CDR3 is TGTGCCACCAGCAGAGTTACGACCAAAGTCGGTGAGCAGTTCTTC. This gives the protein CATSRVTTKVGEQFF.